This T cell receptor beta chain was documented in a study of blood T cell repertoires in COVID-19. On the study more broadly: In each case, the material was cDNA or gDNA derived from T cells, B-cell-depleted T cells, or PBMCs.

Repertoires were generated with immunoSEQ multiplex PCR, while TCRdb's copy carries only in-frame clones and drops some. The sample includes approximately 210,000 clones, roughly nine tenths of them seen just once. Germline-derived CDR1 and CDR2 are KGHSH and LQKENI. The junction had 3 bases not matched to a gene; V was cut back by 5 bases and J by 3 bases. The CDR3 has 13 amino acids. The sequence was obtained from a woman between 70 and 85 years old with acute or convalescent COVID-19. Sequences were obtained from peripheral blood. This sequence joins TRBV18 and TRBJ2-7; 8 nucleotides agree with TRBD2. The CDR3 DNA reads as TGTGCCAGCTCATCTCTAGCGGGCTACGAGCAGTACTTC. Translation gives CASSSLAGYEQYF. Drawing the rest from reference TRBV18 and TRBJ2-7, the complete variable domain is NAGVMQNPRHLVRRRGQEARLRCSPMKGHSHVYWYRQLPEEGLKFMVYLQKENIIDESGMPKERFSAEFPKEGPSILRIQQVVRGDSAAYFCASSSLAGYEQYFGPGTRLTVT.